Below, one TCR beta chain is given with its context. These data come from a study of blood T cell repertoires in COVID-19. Whole-study context: Some COVID-19 samples were acute and others convalescent; all came from the United States, Italy and Spain. In each case, the material was cDNA or gDNA derived from T cells, B-cell-depleted T cells, or PBMCs.

Trimming shortened V by 1 base and J by 4 bases, and 9 bases separated the two germline ends. The CDR3 has 14 amino acids. Germline lookup yields CDR1 LNHDA and CDR2 SQIVND (reference sequence). Per the original methods: By means of reference gene primer amplification, nucleated cell counts were estimated. Only in-frame clones appear in the TCRdb table, and some are missing; sequencing was by immunoSEQ multiplex PCR. That table supplies the V and J calls and clone size; D and trimming were determined from the DNA. The sample includes approximately 210,000 clones, roughly nine tenths of them seen just once.

The sequence was collected from a man aged 35 to 55 with acute or convalescent COVID-19. Sample: peripheral blood. The chain joins TRBV19 to TRBJ2-3; tentative D call: TRBD2 (6 bases). The CDR3 DNA sequence: TGTGCCAGTAGTATAGCGGGAGTCGCAGATACGCAGTATTTT. This codes for CASSIAGVADTQYF.